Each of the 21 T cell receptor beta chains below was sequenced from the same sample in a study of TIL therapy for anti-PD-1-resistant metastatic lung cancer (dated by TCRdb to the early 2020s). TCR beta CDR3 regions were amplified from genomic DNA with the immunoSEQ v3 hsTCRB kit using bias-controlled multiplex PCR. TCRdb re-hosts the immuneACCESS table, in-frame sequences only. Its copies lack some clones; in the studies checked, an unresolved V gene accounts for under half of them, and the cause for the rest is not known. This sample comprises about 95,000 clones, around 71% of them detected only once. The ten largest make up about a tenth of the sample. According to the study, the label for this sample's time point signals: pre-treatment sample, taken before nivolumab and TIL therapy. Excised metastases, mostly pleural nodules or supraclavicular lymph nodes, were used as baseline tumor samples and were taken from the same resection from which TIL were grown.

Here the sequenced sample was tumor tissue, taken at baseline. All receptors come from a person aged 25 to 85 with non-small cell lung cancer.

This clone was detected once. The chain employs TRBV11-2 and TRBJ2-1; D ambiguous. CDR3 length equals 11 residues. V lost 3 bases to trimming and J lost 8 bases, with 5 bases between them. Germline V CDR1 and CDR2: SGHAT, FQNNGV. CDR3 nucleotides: TGTGCCAGCAGCTTGCTCTATGAGCAGTTCTTC. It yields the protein CASSLLYEQFF.

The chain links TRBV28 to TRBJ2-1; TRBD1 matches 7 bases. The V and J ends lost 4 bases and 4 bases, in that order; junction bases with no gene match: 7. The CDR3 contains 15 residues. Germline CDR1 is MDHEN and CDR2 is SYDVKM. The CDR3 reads CASSSSGQNYNEQFF. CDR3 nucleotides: TGTGCCAGCAGTTCCTCGGGACAGAATTACAATGAGCAGTTCTTC.

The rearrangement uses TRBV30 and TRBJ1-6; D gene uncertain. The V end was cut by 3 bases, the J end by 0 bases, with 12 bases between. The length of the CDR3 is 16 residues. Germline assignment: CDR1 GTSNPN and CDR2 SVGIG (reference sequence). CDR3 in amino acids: CAWSPGGRSYNSPLHF. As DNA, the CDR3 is TGTGCCTGGAGCCCGGGAGGCCGCTCCTATAATTCACCCCTCCACTTT.

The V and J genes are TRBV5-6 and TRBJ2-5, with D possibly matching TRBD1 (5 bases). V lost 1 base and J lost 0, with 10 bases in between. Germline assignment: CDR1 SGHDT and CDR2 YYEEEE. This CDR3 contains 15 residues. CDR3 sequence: CASSLLGAYQETQYF. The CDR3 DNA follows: TGTGCCAGCAGCTTGTTAGGGGCGTACCAAGAGACCCAGTACTTC. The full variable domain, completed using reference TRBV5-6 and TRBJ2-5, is DAGVTQSPTHLIKTRGQQVTLRCSPKSGHDTVSWYQQALGQGPQFIFQYYEEEERQRGNFPDRFSGHQFPNYSSELNVNALLLGDSALYLCASSLLGAYQETQYFGPGTRLLVL.

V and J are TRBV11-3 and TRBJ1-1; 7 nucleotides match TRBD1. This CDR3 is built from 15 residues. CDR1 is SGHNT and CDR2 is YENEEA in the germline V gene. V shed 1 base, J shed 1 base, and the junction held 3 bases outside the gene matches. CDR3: CASSLGGGENTEAFF. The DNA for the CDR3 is TGTGCCAGCAGCTTAGGAGGGGGCGAGAACACTGAAGCTTTCTTT.

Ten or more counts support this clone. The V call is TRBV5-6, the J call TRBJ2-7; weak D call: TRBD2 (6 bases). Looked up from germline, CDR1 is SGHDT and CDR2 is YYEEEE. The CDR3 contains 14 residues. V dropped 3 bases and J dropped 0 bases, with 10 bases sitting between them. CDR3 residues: CASSSGLSSYEQYF. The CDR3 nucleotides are TGTGCCAGCAGCTCGGGACTGAGCTCCTACGAGCAGTACTTC.

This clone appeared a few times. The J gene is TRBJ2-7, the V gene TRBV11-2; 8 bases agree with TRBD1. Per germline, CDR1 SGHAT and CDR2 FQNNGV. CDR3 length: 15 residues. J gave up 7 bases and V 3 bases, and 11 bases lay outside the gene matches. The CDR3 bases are TGTGCCAGCAGCTTGTTTTCACAGGGGACAGGAGAGCAGTACTTC. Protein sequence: CASSLFSQGTGEQYF.

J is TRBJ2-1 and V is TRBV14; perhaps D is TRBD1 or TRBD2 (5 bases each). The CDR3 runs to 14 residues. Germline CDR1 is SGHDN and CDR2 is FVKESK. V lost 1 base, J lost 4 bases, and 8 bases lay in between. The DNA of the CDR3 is TGTGCCAGCAGCCAAGTGGGACGGTACAATGAGCAGTTCTTC. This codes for CASSQVGRYNEQFF.

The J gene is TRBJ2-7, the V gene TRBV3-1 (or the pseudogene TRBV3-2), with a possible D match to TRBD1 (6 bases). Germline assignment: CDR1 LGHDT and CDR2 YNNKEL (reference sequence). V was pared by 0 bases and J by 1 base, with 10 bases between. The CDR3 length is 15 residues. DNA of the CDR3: TGTGCCAGCAGCCAAGATTGGCAGGGGTCCTACGAGCAGTACTTC. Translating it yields CASSQDWQGSYEQYF.

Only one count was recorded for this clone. The CDR3 sequence: CASSQGQGLGEQFF. The CDR3 nucleotides read TGTGCCAGCAGCCAGGGACAGGGTTTAGGTGAGCAGTTCTTC. V gene TRBV3-1 (or the pseudogene TRBV3-2) combines with J gene TRBJ2-1; 9 bases are a match to TRBD1. Trimming took 3 bases from V and 9 from J; bases not matched to a gene: 6. This CDR3 region has 14 residues. Germline-derived CDR1 and CDR2 are LGHDT and YNNKEL (reference sequence).

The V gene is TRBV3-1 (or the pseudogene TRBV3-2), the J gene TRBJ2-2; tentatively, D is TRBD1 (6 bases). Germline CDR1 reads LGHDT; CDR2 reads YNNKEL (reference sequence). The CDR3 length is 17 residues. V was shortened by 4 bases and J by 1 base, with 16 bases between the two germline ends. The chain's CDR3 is CASSRSRRTENTGELFF. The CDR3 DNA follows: TGTGCCAGCAGCCGAAGCCGCCGGACAGAGAACACCGGGGAGCTGTTTTTT.

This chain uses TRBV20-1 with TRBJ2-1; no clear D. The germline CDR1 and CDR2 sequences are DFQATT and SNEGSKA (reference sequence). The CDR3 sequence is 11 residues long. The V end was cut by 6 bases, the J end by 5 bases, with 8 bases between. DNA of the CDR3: TGCAGTGCCTCCCCTCACAATGAGCAGTTCTTC. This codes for CSASPHNEQFF.

The CDR3 region is CASSSSPGAPQLTYEQYF. The CDR3 region has the DNA TGTGCCAGCAGCTCTTCGCCAGGGGCGCCACAATTAACCTACGAGCAGTACTTC. This sequence joins TRBV5-6 and TRBJ2-7; D may be TRBD1 (6 bases). The germline gives CDR1 SGHDT, CDR2 YYEEEE. Trimming took 3 bases from V and 2 from J, leaving 24 bases between them. The CDR3 covers 18 residues.

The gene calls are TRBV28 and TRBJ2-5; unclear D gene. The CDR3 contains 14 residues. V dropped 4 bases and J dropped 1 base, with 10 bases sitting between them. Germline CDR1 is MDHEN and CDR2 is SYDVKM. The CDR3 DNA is TGTGCCAGCAGTTCCCCCCACGGCCAAGAGACCCAGTACTTC. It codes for CASSSPHGQETQYF.

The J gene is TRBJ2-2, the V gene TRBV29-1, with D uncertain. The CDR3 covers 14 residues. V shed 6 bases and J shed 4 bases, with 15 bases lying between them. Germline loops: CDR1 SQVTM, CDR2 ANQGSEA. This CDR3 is CSVQAWFGTGELFF. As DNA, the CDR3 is TGCAGCGTGCAGGCGTGGTTCGGCACCGGGGAGCTGTTTTTT.

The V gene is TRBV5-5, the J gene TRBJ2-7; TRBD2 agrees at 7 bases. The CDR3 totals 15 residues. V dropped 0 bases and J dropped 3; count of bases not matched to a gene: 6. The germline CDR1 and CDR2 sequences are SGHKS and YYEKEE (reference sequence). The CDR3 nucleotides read TGTGCCAGCAGCTTGGTGGTAGCGGGCTTCTACGAGCAGTACTTC. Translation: CASSLVVAGFYEQYF.

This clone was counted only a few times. The CDR3 bases are TGTGCCAGCAGCCGAGGACAGGGCCGTGATGAAGCTTTCTTT. Its translation is CASSRGQGRDEAFF. The chain joins TRBV11-3 to TRBJ1-1; 8 bases are a match to TRBD1. Trimming cost V 5 bases and J 7 bases; bases outside gene matches: 9. The CDR3 has 14 residues. Germline V gives CDR1 SGHNT, CDR2 YENEEA.

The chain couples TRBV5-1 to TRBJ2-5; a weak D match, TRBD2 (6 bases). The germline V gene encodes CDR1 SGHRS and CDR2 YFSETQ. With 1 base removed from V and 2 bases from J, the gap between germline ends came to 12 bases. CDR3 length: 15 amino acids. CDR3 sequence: CASSLSGATQETQYF. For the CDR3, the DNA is TGCGCCAGCAGCTTGTCGGGAGCGACACAAGAGACCCAGTACTTC. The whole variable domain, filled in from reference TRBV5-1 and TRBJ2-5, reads KAGVTQTPRYLIKTRGQQVTLSCSPISGHRSVSWYQQTPGQGLQFLFEYFSETQRNKGNFPGRFSGRQFSNSRSEMNVSTLELGDSALYLCASSLSGATQETQYFGPGTRLLVL.

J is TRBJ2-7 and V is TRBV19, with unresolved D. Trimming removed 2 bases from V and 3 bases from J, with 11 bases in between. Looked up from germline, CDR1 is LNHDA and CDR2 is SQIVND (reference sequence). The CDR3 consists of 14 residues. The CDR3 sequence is CASSIQARNYEQYF. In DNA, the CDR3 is TGTGCCAGTAGTATACAGGCGCGAAACTACGAGCAGTACTTC.

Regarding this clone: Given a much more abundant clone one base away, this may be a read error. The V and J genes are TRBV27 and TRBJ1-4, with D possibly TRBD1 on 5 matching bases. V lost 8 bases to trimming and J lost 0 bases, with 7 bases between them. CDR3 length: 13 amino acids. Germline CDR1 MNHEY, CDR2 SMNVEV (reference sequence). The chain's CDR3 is CASGGATNEKLFF. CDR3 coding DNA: TGTGCCAGCGGGGGGGCAACTAATGAAAAACTGTTTTTT.

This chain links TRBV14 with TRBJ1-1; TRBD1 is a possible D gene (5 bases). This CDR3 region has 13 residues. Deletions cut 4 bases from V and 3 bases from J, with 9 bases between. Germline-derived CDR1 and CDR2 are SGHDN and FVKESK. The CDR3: CASSLQGDTEAFF. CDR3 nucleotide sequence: TGTGCCAGCAGCCTGCAGGGTGACACTGAAGCTTTCTTT.